Presented here are 14 T cell receptor beta chains from one specimen sequenced in a study of cytomegalovirus exposure and HLA in healthy donors. The assay was immunoSEQ multiplex PCR, and TCRdb's table has in-frame clones only and misses some. The table includes 35,000 to 55,000 clones, 93% detected once. The sample was PBMCs. The receptors derive from a woman aged 18-29 years in good health and CMV-seronegative.

This chain connects TRBV5-1 to TRBJ1-2; D is undetermined. V was pared by 4 bases and J by 0 bases, with 13 bases between. This CDR3 is 15 amino acids long. From germline, CDR1 is SGHRS and CDR2 YFSETQ. In DNA form, the CDR3 reads TGCGCCAGCAGCATGGACCCAAGAGCTAACTATGGCTACACCTTC. It translates to CASSMDPRANYGYTF.

V gene TRBV27 combines with J gene TRBJ2-5; TRBD2 matches 11 bases. V lost 6 bases, J lost 5 bases, and 5 bases stayed unmatched. The CDR3 spans 14 residues. Looked up from germline, CDR1 is MNHEY and CDR2 is SMNVEV (reference sequence). The chain's CDR3 is CASRLAGGPETQYF. The CDR3 DNA sequence: TGTGCCAGCAGGTTAGCGGGAGGGCCGGAGACCCAGTACTTC.

The V and J genes are TRBV7-9 and TRBJ2-3, with D tentatively TRBD1 (5 bases). Trimming stripped 5 bases from V and 4 bases from J, with 13 bases between. Germline lookup yields CDR1 SEHNR and CDR2 FQNEAQ (reference sequence). This CDR3 has 14 amino acids. The CDR3 here is CASSVGVGSDTQYF. Here the CDR3 DNA reads TGTGCCAGCAGCGTAGGGGTGGGCTCAGATACGCAGTATTTT.

This chain uses TRBV30 with TRBJ1-1; D may be TRBD1 (5 bases). This CDR3 is built from 13 residues. Germline values: CDR1 GTSNPN, CDR2 SVGIG (reference sequence). The germline V and J ends were trimmed by 8 bases and 0 bases, with 13 bases remaining between them. The CDR3, as DNA: TGTGCCATTAGAAGGGGTATGAACACTGAAGCTTTCTTT. It translates to CAIRRGMNTEAFF.

The V call is TRBV19, the J call TRBJ2-2, with D hard to call. Germline V lookup: CDR1 LNHDA, CDR2 SQIVND (reference sequence). V was pared by 0 bases and J by 1 base, with 12 bases between. This CDR3 region has 17 residues. The CDR3: CASSIDLPQENTGELFF. In DNA form, the CDR3 reads TGTGCCAGTAGTATAGATCTGCCTCAGGAGAACACCGGGGAGCTGTTTTTT.

CDR3 sequence: CASSFTQGRSGELFF. Written as DNA, the CDR3 is TGCGCCAGCAGCTTTACACAGGGGAGGTCCGGGGAGCTGTTTTTT. This chain connects TRBV5-1 to TRBJ2-2, with a weak D call TRBD1 (7 bases). CDR3 length: 15 amino acids. V was cut by 2 bases and J by 6 bases, with 14 bases left in between. CDR1 SGHRS and CDR2 YFSETQ come from the germline V gene. The variable domain in full, completed from reference TRBV5-1 and TRBJ2-2, reads KAGVTQTPRYLIKTRGQQVTLSCSPISGHRSVSWYQQTPGQGLQFLFEYFSETQRNKGNFPGRFSGRQFSNSRSEMNVSTLELGDSALYLCASSFTQGRSGELFFGEGSRLTVL.

The rearrangement joins TRBV11-3 to TRBJ2-2; TRBD2 is a possible D gene (5 bases). Trimming shortened V by 6 bases and J by 1 base, and 9 bases separated the two germline ends. The germline V gene encodes CDR1 SGHNT and CDR2 YENEEA. This CDR3 is built from 14 residues. CDR3 protein: CASRLGRNTGELFF. The CDR3 region has the DNA TGTGCCAGCAGACTGGGGAGGAACACCGGGGAGCTGTTTTTT.

The chain couples TRBV28 to TRBJ1-5, with 7 bases identical to TRBD1. Germline V gene sequence: CDR1 MDHEN, CDR2 SYDVKM. V lost 5 bases, J lost 7 bases, and 20 bases stayed unmatched. This CDR3 has 18 residues. The CDR3 protein is CASSPKQKSQGREQPQHF. In DNA form, the CDR3 reads TGTGCCAGCAGTCCAAAGCAAAAATCACAGGGGCGGGAACAGCCCCAGCATTTT.

The chain recombines TRBV5-1 with TRBJ2-5; maybe TRBD1 (6 bases). Trimming left V 4 bases short and J 0 bases short, with 10 bases between. This CDR3 region has 14 residues. Germline lookup yields CDR1 SGHRS and CDR2 YFSETQ. The CDR3 nucleotides are TGCGCCAGCAGCCCCGGACAGTACCAAGAGACCCAGTACTTC. Its translation is CASSPGQYQETQYF. Using reference TRBV5-1 and TRBJ2-5 for the parts outside the CDR3, the full variable domain is KAGVTQTPRYLIKTRGQQVTLSCSPISGHRSVSWYQQTPGQGLQFLFEYFSETQRNKGNFPGRFSGRQFSNSRSEMNVSTLELGDSALYLCASSPGQYQETQYFGPGTRLLVL.

The DNA for the CDR3 is TGTGCCAGCAGTCCAGGGTACTATAATTCACCCCTCCACTTT. Its protein is CASSPGYYNSPLHF. This chain uses TRBV6-5 with TRBJ1-6; D perhaps matches TRBD1 (5 bases). Trimming left V 5 bases short and J 3 bases short, with 8 bases between. This CDR3 has 14 amino acids. Germline CDR1 is MNHEY and CDR2 is SVGAGI.

The chain employs TRBV28 and TRBJ2-1, with 8 bases identical to TRBD1. CDR1 is MDHEN and CDR2 is SYDVKM in the germline V gene. V dropped 5 bases and J dropped 3; count of bases not matched to a gene: 6. The CDR3 contains 15 residues. In nucleotides, the CDR3 is TGTGCCAGCAGTACGGACAGGGCCGGCTACAATGAGCAGTTCTTC. Its translation: CASSTDRAGYNEQFF.

Remarks on this clone: The sample has other DNA sequences that encode this CDR3 too. This chain uses TRBV6-5 with TRBJ2-1; TRBD2 matches at 10 bases. Germline trimming cut 5 bases from V and 5 bases from J; bases unmatched to any gene: 3. The CDR3 spans 14 residues. The germline V gene has CDR1 MNHEY and CDR2 SVGAGI. The CDR3 here is CASSRGLADNEQFF. CDR3 sequence (DNA): TGTGCCAGCAGTCGCGGACTAGCGGACAATGAGCAGTTCTTC.

DNA for the CDR3: TGCGCCAGCAGCTGGACAGATCCGAACACCGGGGAGCTGTTTTTT. It encodes CASSWTDPNTGELFF. J is TRBJ2-2 and V is TRBV5-1, with D possibly being TRBD1 (6 bases). This CDR3 has 15 amino acids. CDR1 and CDR2 from the germline V gene are SGHRS and YFSETQ. Trimming left V 3 bases short and J 0 bases short, with 9 bases between. The full variable domain, its missing parts supplied by reference TRBV5-1 and TRBJ2-2, is KAGVTQTPRYLIKTRGQQVTLSCSPISGHRSVSWYQQTPGQGLQFLFEYFSETQRNKGNFPGRFSGRQFSNSRSEMNVSTLELGDSALYLCASSWTDPNTGELFFGEGSRLTVL.

The chain has TRBV6-4 and TRBJ2-1; 11 bases fit TRBD1. Trimming at V came to 1 base and at J to 10 bases, leaving 9 bases not matched to a gene. The CDR3 covers 16 residues. The V gene's germline CDR1 is MRHNA and CDR2 SNTAGT. The chain's CDR3 is CASSDLTGTGGREQFF. Written as DNA, the CDR3 is TGTGCCAGCAGTGACTTGACCGGGACAGGGGGTAGGGAGCAGTTCTTC.